The 5 T cell receptor beta chains given below trace back to one sample, sequenced in a study of blood T cell repertoires in COVID-19. The method was immunoSEQ multiplex PCR; TCRdb's version includes in-frame clones alone and lacks a portion of them. The sample carries over 150,000 clones, 80% to 85% recorded once. The sequenced material came from peripheral blood. These receptors all stem from a woman aged 40 to 50 with COVID-19, enrolled during active disease.

The V gene is TRBV10-3, the J gene TRBJ2-7, with 8 positions matching TRBD1. The germline V gene has CDR1 ENHRY and CDR2 SYGVKD. The CDR3 length is 15 residues. Trimming cost V 1 base and J 5 bases; bases outside gene matches: 7. DNA of the CDR3: TGTGCCATCAGTGAGTTTCGGACAGGGAGTAACGAGCAGTACTTC. Residues: CAISEFRTGSNEQYF.

The V and J genes are TRBV29-1 and TRBJ1-5; D uncertain. The CDR3 runs 12 residues. Per the germline V gene, CDR1 is SQVTM and CDR2 is ANQGSEA. V was shortened by 4 bases and J by 3 bases, with 7 bases between the two germline ends. The CDR3 spells CSVVFPNQPQHF. CDR3 nucleotides: TGCAGCGTTGTATTTCCCAATCAGCCCCAGCATTTT.

The CDR3 bases are TGCAGTGCTAGTGACGGGGGGGCCGACACAGATACGCAGTATTTT. Amino acid sequence: CSASDGGADTDTQYF. This chain joins TRBV20-1 and TRBJ2-3, with TRBD2 matching 8 bases. The CDR3 loop spans 15 amino acids. The junction had 7 bases not matched to a gene; V was cut back by 3 bases and J by 2 bases. Looked up from germline, CDR1 is DFQATT and CDR2 is SNEGSKA (reference sequence).

CDR3 sequence reads: CASSDQDLGEQFF. In DNA, the CDR3 is TGTGCCAGCAGTGATCAGGACTTGGGTGAGCAGTTCTTC. The genes are TRBV2 and TRBJ2-1; D is perhaps TRBD2 (5 bases). Germline V lookup: CDR1 SNHLY, CDR2 FYNNEI. This CDR3 region has 13 residues. Trimming took off 3 bases at V and 9 bases at J, with 12 bases between the two ends.

The V gene is TRBV5-4, the J gene TRBJ2-5, with 10 bases aligning to TRBD2. Trimming took 0 bases from V and 5 from J; bases not matched to a gene: 4. The CDR3 length is 15 residues. Germline lookup yields CDR1 SGHNT and CDR2 YYREEE (reference sequence). The CDR3 protein is CASSLALAGVETQYF. CDR3 DNA: TGTGCCAGCAGCTTGGCTCTAGCGGGAGTCGAGACCCAGTACTTC.